This TCR beta chain was captured by sequencing in a study of blood T cells in healthy people across ages. The use of a sample-barcoded 5' primer and a J-beta primer mix characterized a second PCR of roughly 6 to 11 cycles. Each CDR3 protein gets one entry after TCRdb re-called the 5' RACE reads with MiXCR. There are about a million distinct CDR3 sequences in the sample; 51% occur only once, and around a fifth lies in the top ten. With V trimmed by 8 bases and J by 4 bases, 5 bases remained unmatched. Per germline, CDR1 LNHDA and CDR2 SQIVND (reference sequence). The CDR3 is 13 amino acids. The gene calls are TRBV19 and TRBJ2-3; 8 bases fit TRBD1. The origin of this receptor is a woman aged 60-75 years in good health. The sequenced sample consisted of blood. CDR3 residues: CASCRGRADTQYF. CDR3 DNA: TGTGCCAGTTGCAGGGGGCGAGCAGATACGCAGTATTTT.